This T cell receptor beta chain was captured by sequencing in a study of beta chain features in type 1 diabetes. Overall study findings and caveats: Shorter TCRB CDR3s, moderately but significantly so, were found in Type 1 diabetes patients in all four CD4+ subsets.

Per germline, CDR1 SGHTA and CDR2 FQGTGA. Trimming left V 5 bases short and J 10 bases short, with 18 bases between. The CDR3 consists of 15 residues. Every bit of the isolated RNA underwent reverse transcription, so sequencing read expressed TCRB transcripts. The assay was immunoSEQ multiplex PCR, and TCRdb's table has in-frame clones only and misses some. The profile shows hundreds of thousands of clones, 11% to 15% of them singletons. This clone came up a few times. Its antigen is not identified. The chain recombines TRBV7-3 with TRBJ1-6; a weak D match, TRBD1 (6 bases). Sequenced input: naive CD4+ T cells from blood. This receptor was obtained from a man between 18 and 35 years old with type 1 diabetes. The CDR3 region has the DNA TGTGCCAGCAGCCAGCAGGGGCAAAAGGGATCACCCCTCCACTTT. Its translation: CASSQQGQKGSPLHF.